This TCR beta chain was obtained from a study of T cells after yellow fever vaccination (dated by TCRdb to between 2017 and 2020). In the study overall: Libraries from fractions with low cell numbers were prepared with the SMART-Seq v4 Ultra Low Input RNA kit. To follow T-cell clones before and after both primary and booster YFV17D yellow fever vaccination, bulk TCR alpha and beta repertoires underwent longitudinal sequencing. The cohort comprised two healthy male donors, one aged 18 to 29 and one aged 30 to 40 years. Bulk PBMC replicates and cell subsets were isolated from blood drawn at multiple timepoints before and after both primary and secondary immunization. Study-wide findings and limitations: Compared with the primary T-cell response, the secondary T-cell response was faster but weaker, reaching its peak on day 5 rather than on day 15. After the booster, most clones that had expanded after primary vaccination were detected again (approximately 96% of CD4 and around 88% of CD8), suggesting broad maintenance of memory. Computational filtering was needed because FACS-sorted repertoires could contain abundant contaminating clonotypes from the bulk population. The study included only a couple of donors, which limits how far the findings can be generalized. A small fraction of clonotypes appeared in both the CD4 and CD8 compartments, likely as a result of convergent recombination.

CDR1 and CDR2 are drawn from the germline V gene (reference sequence): WNHNN, SYGVQD. The CDR3, cysteine through phenylalanine, is 15 amino acids long. Only the CDR3 region is kept as DNA, spanning 45 bases read in frame from base 1. V and J are truncated by 0 bases and 2 bases respectively, leaving an intervening sequence of 7 bases. According to the study, the label for this sample's treatment or condition signals: live attenuated yellow fever vaccine strain. PBMCs were isolated from peripheral blood using a standard Ficoll-Paque protocol. CD4 and CD8 T-cell fractions were isolated with Dynabeads CD4 and CD8 positive selection kits. RNA was extracted with TriZol from bulk PBMCs, CD4 and CD8 fractions, and dextramer-positive and dextramer-negative fractions. This clonotype was detected many times. Its antigen is unknown. No base qualities exist here, and no much larger clone lies one base off it. Synthesis of TCR cDNA relied on 5'RACE template switching, a step that introduced a universal primer site along with unique molecular identifiers. Priming of cDNA synthesis was performed from both the TCR alpha and TCR beta constant segments. Library amplification involved two PCR steps, and the second step added sample barcodes and sequencing adapters. Sequencing of the libraries was done on either Illumina HiSeq 2500 (2x100 bp) or NovaSeq (2x150 bp). On the authors' methods: MIGEC was used to demultiplex reads and collapse the reads into UMI consensus sequences, and MiXCR was used for V(D)J alignment. Vaccine-responding clonotypes were identified with edgeR using replicate PBMC samples, with FDR below 0.01 and a log2 fold change above 5 up to day 15 being required. Each bulk clonotype was labeled CD4 or CD8 based on which sequenced repertoire, CD4 or CD8, contained the clonotype at higher abundance. Clones were called with MiXCR by TCRdb after fastp trimmed the public reads at Q25, and only in-frame beta chains were retained. Each record represents a unique CDR3 protein, reported with the most common genes and DNA among its rows. TCRdb's processing, not the study's, gives the V and J calls here. Present in this sample are almost 70,000 distinct CDR3 sequences, approximately 5% of which were seen just once. The top ten clonotypes cover about 2% of the sample.

The V and J genes are TRBV10-1 and TRBJ2-2; the D gene identity is not certain. The sequenced sample was CD4+ T cells sorted from PBMCs, obtained around 15 days after the first yellow fever vaccination. The TCR comes from a man aged 18 to 30 who received the YFV17D yellow fever vaccine. The DNA is TGCGCCAGCAGTGAGTCTCTGGGAAACACCGGGGAGCTGTTTTTT. Translation gives CASSESLGNTGELFF.